Described below is a single T cell receptor beta chain sequence and its context. The protocol was immunoSEQ multiplex PCR, while the TCRdb copy is restricted to in-frame clones and leaves out a portion. This table holds some 84,000 clones, approximately 91% found once. These data are taken from a study of cytomegalovirus exposure and HLA in healthy donors. V gave up 5 bases and J gave up 0 bases, with 15 bases separating them. This CDR3 contains 16 residues. The germline gives CDR1 SGHRS, CDR2 YFSETQ. The sequenced sample consisted of PBMCs. The TCR originated in a man aged 25-45 years in good health and CMV-seronegative. The chain has TRBV5-1 and TRBJ1-3; a weak D match, TRBD1 (5 bases). The CDR3 sequence: CASRSSGGYSGNTIYF. The CDR3 DNA follows: TGCGCCAGCAGGAGTAGCGGGGGATACTCTGGAAACACCATATATTTT.